This entry describes one TCR beta chain. Methods used by the authors: The assay estimated nucleated cells by amplifying reference gene primers. Sequencing was performed with immunoSEQ multiplex PCR; in TCRdb, only in-frame clones are kept and a portion is missing. V and J calls and clone size are copied from that table; D and trimming were computed from the DNA. This repertoire shows 250,000 to 350,000 clones, 80% to 90% found once; its top ten account for about 4.1%. This sample was taken from a study of blood T cell repertoires in COVID-19. The age range of participants was about 18 to 100 years, with residence in about two dozen US areas. Trimming took off 3 bases at V and 3 bases at J, with 17 bases between the two ends. CDR3 length: 16 residues. From germline, CDR1 is KGHSH and CDR2 LQKENI.

This rearrangement joins TRBV18 to TRBJ2-5; TRBD2 is a possible D gene (5 bases). Sequenced input: PBMCs or T cells enriched from blood (not recorded which). The origin of this receptor is a woman aged 25-40 years who had recovered from COVID-19. CDR3 loop: CASSPYRHQREETQYF. Here the CDR3 DNA reads TGTGCCAGCTCACCCTACAGACACCAGAGGGAAGAGACCCAGTACTTC.